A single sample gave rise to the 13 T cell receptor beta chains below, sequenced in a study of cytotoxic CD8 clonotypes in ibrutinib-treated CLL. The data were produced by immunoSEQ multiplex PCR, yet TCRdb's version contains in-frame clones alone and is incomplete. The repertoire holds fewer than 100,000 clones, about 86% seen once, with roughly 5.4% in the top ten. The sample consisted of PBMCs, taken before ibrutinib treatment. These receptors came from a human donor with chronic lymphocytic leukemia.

The DNA of the CDR3 is TGTGCCAGTAGTATTCGAGGGAGCGGGACCGGGGAGCTGTTTTTT. It specifies CASSIRGSGTGELFF. The J gene is TRBJ2-2, the V gene TRBV19; a possible D gene is TRBD2 (6 bases). Germline CDR1 LNHDA, CDR2 SQIVND (reference sequence). V was clipped by 3 bases and J by 5 bases, with 13 bases between them. The CDR3 has 15 residues.

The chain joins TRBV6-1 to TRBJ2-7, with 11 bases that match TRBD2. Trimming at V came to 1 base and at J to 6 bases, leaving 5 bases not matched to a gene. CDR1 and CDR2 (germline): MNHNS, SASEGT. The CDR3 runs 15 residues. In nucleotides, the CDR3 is TGTGCCAGCAGTGAAGTCGGGCTAGCGGGAGGCGAGCAGTACTTC. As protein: CASSEVGLAGGEQYF.

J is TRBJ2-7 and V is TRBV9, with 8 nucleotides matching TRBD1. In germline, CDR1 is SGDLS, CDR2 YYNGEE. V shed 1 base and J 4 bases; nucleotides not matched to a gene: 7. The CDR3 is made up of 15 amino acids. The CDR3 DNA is TGTGCCAGCAGCGTATCCCAGGGGGCTCAGTACGAGCAGTACTTC. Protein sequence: CASSVSQGAQYEQYF.

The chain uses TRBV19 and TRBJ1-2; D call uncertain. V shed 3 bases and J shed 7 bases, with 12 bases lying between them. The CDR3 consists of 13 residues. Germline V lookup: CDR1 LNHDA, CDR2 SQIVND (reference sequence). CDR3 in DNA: TGTGCCAGTAGTATTGGGTTAGTATCTGGCTACACCTTC. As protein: CASSIGLVSGYTF.

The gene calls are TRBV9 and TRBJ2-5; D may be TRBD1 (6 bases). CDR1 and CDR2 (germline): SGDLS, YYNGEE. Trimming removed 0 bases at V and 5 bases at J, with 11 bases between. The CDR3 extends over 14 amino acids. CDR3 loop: CASSVADRPETQYF. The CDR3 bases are TGTGCCAGCAGCGTAGCCGACAGGCCGGAGACCCAGTACTTC.

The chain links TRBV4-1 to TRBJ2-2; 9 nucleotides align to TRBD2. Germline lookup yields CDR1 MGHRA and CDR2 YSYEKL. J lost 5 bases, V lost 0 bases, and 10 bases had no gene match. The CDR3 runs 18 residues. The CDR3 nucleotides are TGCGCCAGCAGCCAAGATACCCGACTAGCGGTAGATACCGGGGAGCTGTTTTTT. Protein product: CASSQDTRLAVDTGELFF.

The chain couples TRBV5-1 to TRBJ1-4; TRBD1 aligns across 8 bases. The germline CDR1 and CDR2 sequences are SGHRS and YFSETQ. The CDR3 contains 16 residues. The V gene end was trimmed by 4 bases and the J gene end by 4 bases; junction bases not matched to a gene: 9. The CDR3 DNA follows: TGCGCCAGCAGCCCCGGGACAGGTCTCGGTAATGAAAAACTGTTTTTT. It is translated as CASSPGTGLGNEKLFF.

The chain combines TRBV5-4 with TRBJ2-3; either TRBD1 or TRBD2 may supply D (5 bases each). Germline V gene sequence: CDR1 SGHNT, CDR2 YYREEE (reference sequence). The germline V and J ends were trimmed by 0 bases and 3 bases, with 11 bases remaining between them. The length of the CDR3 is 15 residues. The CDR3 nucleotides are TGTGCCAGCAGCTTGGAGGACACGGGGACAGATACGCAGTATTTT. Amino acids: CASSLEDTGTDTQYF.

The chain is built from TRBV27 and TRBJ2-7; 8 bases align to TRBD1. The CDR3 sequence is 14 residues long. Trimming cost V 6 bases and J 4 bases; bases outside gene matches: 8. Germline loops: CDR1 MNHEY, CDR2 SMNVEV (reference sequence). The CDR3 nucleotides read TGTGCCAGCAGGTCCCCAGGGGGCTGGTACGAGCAGTACTTC. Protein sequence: CASRSPGGWYEQYF.

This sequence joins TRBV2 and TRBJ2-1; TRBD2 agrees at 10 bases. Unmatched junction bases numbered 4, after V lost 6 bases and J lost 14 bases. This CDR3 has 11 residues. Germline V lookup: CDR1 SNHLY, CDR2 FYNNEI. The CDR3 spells CASRAGGPKFF. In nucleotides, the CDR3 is TGTGCCAGCAGAGCGGGAGGGCCCAAGTTCTTC.

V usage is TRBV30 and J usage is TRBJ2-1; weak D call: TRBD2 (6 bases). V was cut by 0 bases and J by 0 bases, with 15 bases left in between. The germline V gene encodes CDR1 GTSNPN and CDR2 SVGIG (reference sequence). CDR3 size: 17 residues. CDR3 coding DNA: TGTGCCTGGAGTGTTCCTAGCGCACGCTCCTCCTACAATGAGCAGTTCTTC. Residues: CAWSVPSARSSYNEQFF.

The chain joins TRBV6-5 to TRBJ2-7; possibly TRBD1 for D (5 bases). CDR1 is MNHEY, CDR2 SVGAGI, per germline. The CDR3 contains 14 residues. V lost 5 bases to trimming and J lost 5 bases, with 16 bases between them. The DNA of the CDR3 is TGTGCCAGCAGTCGCCGGTCAGGGCCCCACGAGCAGTACTTC. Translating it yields CASSRRSGPHEQYF.

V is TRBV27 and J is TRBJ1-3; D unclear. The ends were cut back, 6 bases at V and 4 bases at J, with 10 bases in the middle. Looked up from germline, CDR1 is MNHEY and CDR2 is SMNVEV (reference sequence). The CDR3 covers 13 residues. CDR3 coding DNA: TGTGCCAGCAGCTACAAACTCGGAAACACCATATATTTT. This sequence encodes CASSYKLGNTIYF.